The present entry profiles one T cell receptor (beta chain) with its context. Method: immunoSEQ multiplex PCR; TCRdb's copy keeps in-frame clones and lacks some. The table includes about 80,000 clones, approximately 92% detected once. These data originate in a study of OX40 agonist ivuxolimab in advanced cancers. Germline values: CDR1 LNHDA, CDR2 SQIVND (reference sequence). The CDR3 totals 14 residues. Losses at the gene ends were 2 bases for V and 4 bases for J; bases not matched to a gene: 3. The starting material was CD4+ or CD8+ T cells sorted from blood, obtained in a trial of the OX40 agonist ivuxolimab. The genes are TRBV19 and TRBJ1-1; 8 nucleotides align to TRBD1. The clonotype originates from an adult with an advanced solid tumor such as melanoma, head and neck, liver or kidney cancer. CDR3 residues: CASSITGGGTEAFF. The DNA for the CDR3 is TGTGCCAGTAGTATAACAGGGGGTGGCACTGAAGCTTTCTTT.